These T cell receptor beta chains were read from a single sample in a study of molecular identifiers for immune sequencing clone quantification. TCRdb fed the PCR reads into MiXCR, producing one record per CDR3 protein. The repertoire holds hundreds of thousands of distinct CDR3 sequences, over 20% seen once, with roughly 0.86% in the top ten. The source material was naive CD8+ T cells from blood, with Jurkat cell RNA spiked in. The receptors stem from a human donor in good health. Some libraries in this study had Jurkat cell RNA spiked in. Each CDR3 is given with its conserved first and last residue. The D gene is left open where the match is weak. The size entry is marked missing in some rows and otherwise reads once, few, many or a size class.

clone size: many; V gene: TRBV24-1; D gene: -; J gene: TRBJ2-1; CDR3 DNA: TGTGCCACCAGTGATTTGGGGGACGGCGACAATGAGCAGTTCTTC; CDR3 protein: CATSDLGDGDNEQFF
clone size: many; V gene: TRBV2; D gene: TRBD2; J gene: TRBJ2-3; CDR3 DNA: TGTGCCAGCAGTGAAGGGGCGGGGGGCCCAGATACGCAGTATTTT; CDR3 protein: CASSEGAGGPDTQYF
clone size: many; V gene: TRBV7-6; D gene: -; J gene: TRBJ1-3; CDR3 DNA: TGTGCCAGCAGCTACGACCGAGGAGACACCATATATTTT; CDR3 protein: CASSYDRGDTIYF
clone size: -; V gene: TRBV29-1; D gene: -; J gene: TRBJ2-4; CDR3 DNA: TGCAGCGTTTCCGGGTTTCAAAACATTCAGTACTTC; CDR3 protein: CSVSGFQNIQYF
clone size: -; V gene: TRBV4-3; D gene: -; J gene: TRBJ2-3; CDR3 DNA: TGCGCCAGCAGCCAAGATTCCAGGGGCCCAGGCTCAGATACGCAGTATTTT; CDR3 protein: CASSQDSRGPGSDTQYF
clone size: many; V gene: TRBV23-1; D gene: TRBD1; J gene: TRBJ1-6; CDR3 DNA: TGCGCCAGCAGTCGAAACAACAGGGGAAGGGGTAATTCACCCCTCCACTTT; CDR3 protein: CASSRNNRGRGNSPLHF
clone size: -; V gene: TRBV7-8; D gene: -; J gene: TRBJ2-1; CDR3 DNA: TGTGCCAGCAGCTTAGCGACGTACAGTGAGCAGTTCTTC; CDR3 protein: CASSLATYSEQFF
clone size: many; V gene: TRBV19; D gene: -; J gene: TRBJ2-7; CDR3 DNA: TGTGCCAGTAGTGCCGGGACACCCTACGAGCAGTACTTC; CDR3 protein: CASSAGTPYEQYF
clone size: many; V gene: TRBV29-1; D gene: -; J gene: TRBJ1-1; CDR3 DNA: TGCAGCGCCCGGTTTGGCACTGAAGCTTTCTTT; CDR3 protein: CSARFGTEAFF
clone size: many; V gene: TRBV29-1; D gene: -; J gene: TRBJ2-5; CDR3 DNA: TGCAGCGTTGCTCCCGCGGGGCTAGAGACCCAGTACTTC; CDR3 protein: CSVAPAGLETQYF
clone size: many; V gene: TRBV6-2/TRBV6-3; D gene: TRBD1; J gene: TRBJ1-5; CDR3 DNA: TGTGCCAGCAGTTACTCGGGACAGGGGGATCAGCCCCAGCATTTT; CDR3 protein: CASSYSGQGDQPQHF
clone size: many; V gene: TRBV7-2; D gene: -; J gene: TRBJ2-2; CDR3 DNA: TGTGCCAGCAGCTTAGCGAGTAGCGTTGCTGGCGGGGAGCTGTTTTTT; CDR3 protein: CASSLASSVAGGELFF
clone size: many; V gene: TRBV11-2; D gene: -; J gene: TRBJ2-7; CDR3 DNA: TGTGCCAGCAGCCACCCGGTGGAACTGGGGTACGAGCAGTACTTC; CDR3 protein: CASSHPVELGYEQYF
clone size: few; V gene: TRBV6-2/TRBV6-3; D gene: TRBD1; J gene: TRBJ2-3; CDR3 DNA: TGTGCCAGCAGTGAGAGACAGGGGGCATCCCCCACAGATACGCAGTATTTT; CDR3 protein: CASSERQGASPTDTQYF
clone size: -; V gene: TRBV7-9; D gene: -; J gene: TRBJ2-7; CDR3 DNA: TGTGCCAGCAGCTCCCTGGCCGGCCAGGGCCAAAGCTCCTACGAGCAGTACTTC; CDR3 protein: CASSSLAGQGQSSYEQYF
clone size: many; V gene: TRBV11-2; D gene: -; J gene: TRBJ2-5; CDR3 DNA: TGTGCCAGCAGTAGACTAGTCGGAGAGACCCAGTACTTC; CDR3 protein: CASSRLVGETQYF
clone size: many; V gene: TRBV28; D gene: TRBD1; J gene: TRBJ2-7; CDR3 DNA: TGTGCCAGCAGGGCCGGGACAGGGCCCTACGAGCAGTACTTC; CDR3 protein: CASRAGTGPYEQYF
clone size: many; V gene: TRBV15; D gene: -; J gene: TRBJ1-5; CDR3 DNA: TGTGCCACCAGCGTAGCAGCCCTCAATCAGCCCCAGCATTTT; CDR3 protein: CATSVAALNQPQHF
clone size: many; V gene: TRBV7-2; D gene: -; J gene: TRBJ1-3; CDR3 DNA: TGTGCCAGCAGCACGTCCTGGGACACCATATATTTT; CDR3 protein: CASSTSWDTIYF
clone size: many; V gene: TRBV7-9; D gene: -; J gene: TRBJ2-3; CDR3 DNA: TGTGCCAGCAGCTCCGCGTCCACAGATACGCAGTATTTT; CDR3 protein: CASSSASTDTQYF
clone size: few; V gene: TRBV12-3/TRBV12-4; D gene: -; J gene: TRBJ2-6; CDR3 DNA: TGTGCCAGCAGTTTAGGGGGCAGGGATGGGGCCAACGTCCTGACTTTC; CDR3 protein: CASSLGGRDGANVLTF
clone size: few; V gene: TRBV27; D gene: -; J gene: TRBJ1-2; CDR3 DNA: TGTGCCAGCAGCCCATGGACGGATTCAGAGTATGGCTACACCTTC; CDR3 protein: CASSPWTDSEYGYTF
clone size: -; V gene: TRBV12-3/TRBV12-4; D gene: -; J gene: TRBJ2-3; CDR3 DNA: TGTGCCAGCAGTCTCAGGGGGCGGATAGCGGGGATTGATGGAGATACGCAGTATTTT; CDR3 protein: CASSLRGRIAGIDGDTQYF
clone size: many; V gene: TRBV13; D gene: -; J gene: TRBJ2-3; CDR3 DNA: TGTGCCAGCAGCTACCTTGGACGATTTGACACAGATACGCAGTATTTT; CDR3 protein: CASSYLGRFDTDTQYF
clone size: -; V gene: TRBV20-1; D gene: TRBD1; J gene: TRBJ2-3; CDR3 DNA: TGCAGTGCTAGAGATCTGGCCAGGGGGCTGACAGATACGCAGTATTTT; CDR3 protein: CSARDLARGLTDTQYF
clone size: many; V gene: TRBV6-5; D gene: -; J gene: TRBJ2-7; CDR3 DNA: TGTGCCAGCAGTTACACGCAAGGGGGGGAGTACGAGCAGTACTTC; CDR3 protein: CASSYTQGGEYEQYF
clone size: -; V gene: TRBV7-9; D gene: -; J gene: TRBJ1-1; CDR3 DNA: TGTGCCAGCAGCTTATTGAACGGGGCGTCCGAAGCTTTCTTT; CDR3 protein: CASSLLNGASEAFF
clone size: many; V gene: TRBV28; D gene: -; J gene: TRBJ1-5; CDR3 DNA: TGTGCCAGCAGTTCGACAGCTCCGGCCCAGCATTTT; CDR3 protein: CASSSTAPAQHF
clone size: few; V gene: TRBV20-1; D gene: TRBD2; J gene: TRBJ2-7; CDR3 DNA: TGCAGTGCTAGAGATCCTAGCGGGAGTTTCGACGAGCAGTACTTC; CDR3 protein: CSARDPSGSFDEQYF
clone size: many; V gene: TRBV27; D gene: TRBD2; J gene: TRBJ2-1; CDR3 DNA: TGTGCCAGCAGTTTCTCTAGCGGGGGATTATACAATGAGCAGTTCTTC; CDR3 protein: CASSFSSGGLYNEQFF
clone size: many; V gene: TRBV15; D gene: TRBD2; J gene: TRBJ2-3; CDR3 DNA: TGTGCCACCAGCAGCGAGATTATAGCGGGATCCACAGATACGCAGTATTTT; CDR3 protein: CATSSEIIAGSTDTQYF
clone size: many; V gene: TRBV4-1; D gene: -; J gene: TRBJ2-2; CDR3 DNA: TGCGCCAGCAGCCAAGGTAGTCAGGGATACACCGGGGAGCTGTTTTTT; CDR3 protein: CASSQGSQGYTGELFF
clone size: -; V gene: TRBV7-9; D gene: TRBD1; J gene: TRBJ1-1; CDR3 DNA: TGTGACAGCAGCTTACAGGGGGGGACTGAAGCTTTCTTT; CDR3 protein: CDSSLQGGTEAFF
clone size: few; V gene: TRBV6-5; D gene: TRBD1; J gene: TRBJ2-3; CDR3 DNA: TGTGCCAGCAGTTATCAGGGGGCAGATACGCAGTATTTT; CDR3 protein: CASSYQGADTQYF
clone size: many; V gene: TRBV14; D gene: TRBD2; J gene: TRBJ2-3; CDR3 DNA: TGTGCCAGCAGCCAGCTAGCGGGAGGAATAGATACGCAGTATTTT; CDR3 protein: CASSQLAGGIDTQYF
clone size: -; V gene: TRBV20-1; D gene: -; J gene: TRBJ1-1; CDR3 DNA: TGCAGTGTCAAGCATGGGGGCATGAACACTGAAGCTTTCTTT; CDR3 protein: CSVKHGGMNTEAFF
clone size: -; V gene: TRBV19; D gene: TRBD2; J gene: TRBJ2-3; CDR3 DNA: TGTGCCAGTAGTATCCGTGGGACTAGCGTCAGAGTCCAACCTAGCACAGATACGCAGTATTTT; CDR3 protein: CASSIRGTSVRVQPSTDTQYF
clone size: -; V gene: TRBV2; D gene: TRBD2; J gene: TRBJ2-1; CDR3 DNA: TGTGCCAGCAGACCGACTAGCGGCCGTTCCTACAATGAGCAGTTCTTC; CDR3 protein: CASRPTSGRSYNEQFF
clone size: many; V gene: TRBV7-9; D gene: -; J gene: TRBJ2-5; CDR3 DNA: TGTGCCAGCAGCTTGGGGGACCTTATGAGACAAGAGACCCAGTACTTC; CDR3 protein: CASSLGDLMRQETQYF
clone size: -; V gene: TRBV2; D gene: -; J gene: TRBJ1-1; CDR3 DNA: TGTGCCAGCCTGGACAGAAACACTGAAGCTTTCTTT; CDR3 protein: CASLDRNTEAFF
clone size: -; V gene: TRBV4-3; D gene: -; J gene: TRBJ1-5; CDR3 DNA: TGCGCCAGCAGCCGAACCGGGACGAGCAATCAGCCCCAGCATTTT; CDR3 protein: CASSRTGTSNQPQHF
clone size: many; V gene: TRBV7-6; D gene: -; J gene: TRBJ2-7; CDR3 DNA: TGTGCCAGCAGCTTCGAGAGCGACGAGCAGTACTTC; CDR3 protein: CASSFESDEQYF
clone size: many; V gene: TRBV27; D gene: -; J gene: TRBJ1-1; CDR3 DNA: TGTGCCAGCAAAACAGGGACTGTCACTGAAGCTTTCTTT; CDR3 protein: CASKTGTVTEAFF
clone size: few; V gene: TRBV12-3/TRBV12-4; D gene: -; J gene: TRBJ1-1; CDR3 DNA: TGTGCCAGCACCAAGGACAGTCCGACTTTCTTT; CDR3 protein: CASTKDSPTFF
clone size: many; V gene: TRBV29-1; D gene: -; J gene: TRBJ2-2; CDR3 DNA: TGCAGCGTTGAAGGCCCCCGCGGGGAGCTGTTTTTT; CDR3 protein: CSVEGPRGELFF
clone size: many; V gene: TRBV27; D gene: -; J gene: TRBJ2-1; CDR3 DNA: TGTGCCAGCAGTTTAACCGATGGGGGCTTTTACAATGAGCAGTTCTTC; CDR3 protein: CASSLTDGGFYNEQFF
clone size: few; V gene: TRBV12-3/TRBV12-4; D gene: -; J gene: TRBJ2-7; CDR3 DNA: TGTGCCAGCAGTTTAATCTGGGTCGAGCGGTACTTC; CDR3 protein: CASSLIWVERYF
clone size: many; V gene: TRBV9; D gene: TRBD1; J gene: TRBJ1-5; CDR3 DNA: TGTGCCAGCAGCGTAGATGGGTCAGGGGGCAAGCCCCAGCATTTT; CDR3 protein: CASSVDGSGGKPQHF
clone size: -; V gene: TRBV6-5; D gene: TRBD1; J gene: TRBJ2-5; CDR3 DNA: TGTGCCAGCAGTTACTCCGGACAGGGTAGCACCCAGTACTTC; CDR3 protein: CASSYSGQGSTQYF
clone size: many; V gene: TRBV12-3/TRBV12-4; D gene: -; J gene: TRBJ1-1; CDR3 DNA: TGTGCCAGCGGACGGGGCACTGAAGCTTTCTTT; CDR3 protein: CASGRGTEAFF
clone size: many; V gene: TRBV29-1; D gene: -; J gene: TRBJ2-5; CDR3 DNA: TGCAGCGTTGAAAAGAGGGGACATCGTCAAGAGACCCAGTACTTC; CDR3 protein: CSVEKRGHRQETQYF
clone size: -; V gene: TRBV29-1; D gene: TRBD1; J gene: TRBJ1-1; CDR3 DNA: TGCAGCGTCGACAGGGGAGGACCTGAAGCTTTCTTT; CDR3 protein: CSVDRGGPEAFF